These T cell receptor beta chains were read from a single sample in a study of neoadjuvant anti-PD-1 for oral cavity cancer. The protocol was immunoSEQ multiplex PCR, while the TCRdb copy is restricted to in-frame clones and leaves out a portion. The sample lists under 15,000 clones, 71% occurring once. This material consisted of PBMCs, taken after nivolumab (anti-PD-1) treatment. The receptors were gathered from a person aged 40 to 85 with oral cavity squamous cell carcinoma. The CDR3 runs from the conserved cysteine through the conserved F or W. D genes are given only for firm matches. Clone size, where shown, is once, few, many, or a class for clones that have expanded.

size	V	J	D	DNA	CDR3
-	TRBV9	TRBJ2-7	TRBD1	TGTGCCAGCAGCGTAGGGTCGACAGGGTGGGTCTACGAGCAGTACTTC	CASSVGSTGWVYEQYF
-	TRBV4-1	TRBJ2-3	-	TGCGCCAGCAGCCAGCCGCCCCGGGCAGGTACGCAGTATTTT	CASSQPPRAGTQYF
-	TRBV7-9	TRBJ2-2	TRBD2	TGTGCCAGCAGCCCCGGACTAGCGGGTACGAACACCGGGGAGCTGTTTTTT	CASSPGLAGTNTGELFF
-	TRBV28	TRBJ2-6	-	TGTGCCAGCAGTTTTACGGGACAAATCTCTGGGGCCAACGTCCTGACTTTC	CASSFTGQISGANVLTF
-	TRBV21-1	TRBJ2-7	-	TGTGCCAGCAGCAACCGGGGAGGGTCCGAGCAGTACTTC	CASSNRGGSEQYF
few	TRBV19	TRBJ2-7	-	TGTGCCAGTGAAAGGGGCGGGGGCGTTGGAGGAGAGCAGTACTTC	CASERGGGVGGEQYF
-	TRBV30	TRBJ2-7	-	TGTGCCTGGAGTAGGGGGGTCTACGAGCAGTACTTC	CAWSRGVYEQYF
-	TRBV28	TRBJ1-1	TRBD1	TGTGCCAGCAGTTTATGGCGGACAGGGAACACTGAAGCTTTCTTT	CASSLWRTGNTEAFF
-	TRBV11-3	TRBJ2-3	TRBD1	TGTGCCAGCAGCCATCCGAAGACAGGGATGAGCACAGATACGCAGTATTTT	CASSHPKTGMSTDTQYF
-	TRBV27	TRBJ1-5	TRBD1	TGTGCCAGCAGTTCAAGGACAGGGGGTAACCAGCCCCAGCATTTT	CASSSRTGGNQPQHF
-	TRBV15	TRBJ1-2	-	TGTGCCACCAGCCCGGACAGACTAAACCTTGGCTACACCTTC	CATSPDRLNLGYTF
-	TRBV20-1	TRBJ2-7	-	TGCAGTGCTAGTCTCACCCACGAGCAGTACTTC	CSASLTHEQYF
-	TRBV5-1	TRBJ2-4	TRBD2	TGCGCCAGCAGCTTGGAGGGAGGGCGGAACATTCAGTACTTC	CASSLEGGRNIQYF
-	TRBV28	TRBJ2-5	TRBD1	TGTGCCAGCAGTCCAGGGACAGGGAAGGGAGAGACCCAGTACTTC	CASSPGTGKGETQYF
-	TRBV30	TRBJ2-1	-	TGTGCCTGGAGTGTACGAGGGCCCAATGAGCAGTTCTTC	CAWSVRGPNEQFF
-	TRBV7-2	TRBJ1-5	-	TGTGCCAGCAACTTACCCGGGGGTCAGCCCCAGCATTTT	CASNLPGGQPQHF
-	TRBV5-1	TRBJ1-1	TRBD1	TGCGCCAGCAGCTCGCTCGGACAGGGGGCATTTAGGAACACTGAAGCTTTCTTT	CASSSLGQGAFRNTEAFF
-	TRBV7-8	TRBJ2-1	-	TGTGCCAGCAGCCGCTCGGGGTTGGGCGCCTACTCCTACAATGAGCAGTTCTTC	CASSRSGLGAYSYNEQFF
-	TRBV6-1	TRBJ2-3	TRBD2	TGTGCCAGCAGGTCGGGCGGGAGGCGTGATACGCAGTATTTT	CASRSGGRRDTQYF
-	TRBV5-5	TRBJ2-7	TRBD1	TGTGCCAGCAGTCGGGACAGGGGAGAGCAGTACTTC	CASSRDRGEQYF
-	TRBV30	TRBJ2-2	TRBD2	TGTGCCTGGAAGGGACTACCTAACACCGGGGAGCTGTTTTTT	CAWKGLPNTGELFF
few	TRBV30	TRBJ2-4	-	TGTGCCTGGAGTGTGGAGAGTATTCAGTACTTC	CAWSVESIQYF
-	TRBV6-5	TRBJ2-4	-	TGTGCCAGCAGTTACTCCTACGGGACCAAAAACATTCAGTACTTC	CASSYSYGTKNIQYF
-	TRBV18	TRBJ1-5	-	TGTGCCAGCTCACCCGATTGGAATCAGCCCCAGCATTTT	CASSPDWNQPQHF
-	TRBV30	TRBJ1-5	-	TGTGCCTGGAGCGGACAGCCGAATCAGCCCCAGCATTTT	CAWSGQPNQPQHF
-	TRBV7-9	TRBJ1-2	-	TGTGCCAGCAGCCGGACCGATCAGTATGGCTACACCTTC	CASSRTDQYGYTF
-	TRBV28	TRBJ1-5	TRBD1	TGTGCCAGCAGTTCTCTCCGACGGGACAGACGGCTTAATCAGCCCCAGCATTTT	CASSSLRRDRRLNQPQHF
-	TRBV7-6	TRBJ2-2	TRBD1	TGTGCCAGCAGCGTGGACAGGGACACCGGGGAGCTGTTTTTT	CASSVDRDTGELFF
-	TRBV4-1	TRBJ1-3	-	TGCGCCAGCAGCGCGCCGGGCAGGGGCAGGAGGACTGGAAACACCATATATTTT	CASSAPGRGRRTGNTIYF
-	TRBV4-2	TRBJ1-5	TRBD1	TGTGCCAGCAGCCTATCGGACAGGGGGAATCAGCCCCAGCATTTT	CASSLSDRGNQPQHF
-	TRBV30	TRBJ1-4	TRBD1	TGTGCCTGGGGACAGGTACCGAATGAAAAACTGTTTTTT	CAWGQVPNEKLFF
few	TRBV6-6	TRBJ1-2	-	TGTGCCAGCAGTTACTCGACGAGTGGAATCAACTATGGCTACACCTTC	CASSYSTSGINYGYTF
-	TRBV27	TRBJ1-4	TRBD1	TGTGCCAGCAGTTTGAGCGGACAGGGTAGGAAACTGTTTTTT	CASSLSGQGRKLFF
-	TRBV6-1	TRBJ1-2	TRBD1	TGTGCCAGCAGTCAGACAGGGGTCCCTAATGGCTACACCTTC	CASSQTGVPNGYTF
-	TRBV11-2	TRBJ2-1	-	TGTGCCAGCCTGGGTAGCGCCCATTCCTACAATGAGCAGTTCTTC	CASLGSAHSYNEQFF
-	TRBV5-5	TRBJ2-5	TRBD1	TGTGCCAGCAGCCTACTCACCATGACAGGGAAAGAGACCCAGTACTTC	CASSLLTMTGKETQYF
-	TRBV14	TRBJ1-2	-	TGTGCCAGCAGCCAAGACCTTAACTATGGCTACACCTTC	CASSQDLNYGYTF
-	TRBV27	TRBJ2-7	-	TGTGCCAGCCGTCGGTCCTTCTACGAGCAGTACTTC	CASRRSFYEQYF
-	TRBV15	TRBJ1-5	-	TGTGCCACCAGCAGAGCTGGAGGGATTGGCAGGGGAGATCAGCCCCAGCATTTT	CATSRAGGIGRGDQPQHF
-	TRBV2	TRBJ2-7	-	TGTGCCAGCAGGGGAGGCTTCGAGCAGTACTTC	CASRGGFEQYF
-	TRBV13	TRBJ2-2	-	TGTGCCAGCAGCTTAACACCCCGCCGCGTCGGCACCGGGGAGCTGTTTTTT	CASSLTPRRVGTGELFF
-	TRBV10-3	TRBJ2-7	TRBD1	TGTGCCATCAGTGAGACAGGGGGATTTTACGAGCAGTACTTC	CAISETGGFYEQYF
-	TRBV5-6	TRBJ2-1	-	TGTGCCAGCAGCTTGGCGGGAGTAAGGTCGGATGAGCAGTTCTTC	CASSLAGVRSDEQFF
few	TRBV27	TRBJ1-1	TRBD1	TGTGCCAGCAGTCCCTGGGACAGGAGAAACACTGAAGCTTTCTTT	CASSPWDRRNTEAFF
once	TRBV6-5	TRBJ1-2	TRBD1	TGTGCCAGCAGTTACTTTGGACAGGGATATAACTATGGCTACACCTTC	CASSYFGQGYNYGYTF
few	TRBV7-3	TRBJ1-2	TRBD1	TGTGCCAGCAGCAAAGACAGGGGTCGCTACACCTTC	CASSKDRGRYTF
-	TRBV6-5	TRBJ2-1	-	TGTGCCAGCAGTCGACGTGGGGCCCAGCAGTTCTTC	CASSRRGAQQFF